The 4 T cell receptor beta chains below were found in one sample sequenced in a study of patients and donors after allogeneic stem cell transplantation. One entry per CDR3 protein results from TCRdb running MiXCR on the RT-PCR reads. Of more than 850,000 distinct CDR3 sequences listed, 15% to 20% are singletons. Source material: blood, either unsorted or a sorted T cell fraction (not recorded which). These receptor sequences come from a human donor who was either an allogeneic HSCT recipient or a stem cell or donor lymphocyte infusion donor (not recorded which). It is not recorded whose cells these are; they may come from a transplant donor.

This rearrangement joins TRBV20-1 to TRBJ2-2, with 9 bases identical to TRBD1. V shed 3 bases, J shed 0 bases, and the junction held 5 bases outside the gene matches. Per the germline V gene, CDR1 is DFQATT and CDR2 is SNEGSKA (reference sequence). This CDR3 region has 16 residues. CDR3 bases: TGCAGTGCTAGGAAGGGACAGGGAGCGAACACCGGGGAGCTGTTTTTT. Its protein is CSARKGQGANTGELFF.

This clonotype was seen a handful of times. The gene calls are TRBV20-1 and TRBJ2-7, with 15 bases aligning to TRBD2. Germline V lookup: CDR1 DFQATT, CDR2 SNEGSKA (reference sequence). The CDR3 has 15 residues. V trimming: 5 bases; J trimming: 4 bases; junction bases outside the gene matches: 6. The CDR3 DNA reads TGCAGTGCTTCCGGGACTAGCGGGGGGAGGTACGAGCAGTACTTC. It codes for CSASGTSGGRYEQYF.

CDR3 nucleotides: TGCAGCGTTGAGCGCTCTGGAAACACCATATATTTT. Amino acids: CSVERSGNTIYF. The chain is built from TRBV29-1 and TRBJ1-3; D is uncertain. CDR1 and CDR2 (germline): SQVTM, ANQGSEA. CDR3 length equals 12 residues. With 3 bases removed from V and 0 bases from J, the gap between germline ends came to 3 bases.

This sequence joins TRBV12-3 or TRBV12-4 and TRBJ1-2, with a possible D match to TRBD1 (5 bases). The CDR3 contains 12 residues. V was pared by 3 bases and J by 8 bases, with 10 bases between. The CDR3 protein is CASSFAGQGYTF. For the CDR3, the DNA is TGTGCCAGCAGTTTCGCAGGGCAAGGCTACACCTTC.